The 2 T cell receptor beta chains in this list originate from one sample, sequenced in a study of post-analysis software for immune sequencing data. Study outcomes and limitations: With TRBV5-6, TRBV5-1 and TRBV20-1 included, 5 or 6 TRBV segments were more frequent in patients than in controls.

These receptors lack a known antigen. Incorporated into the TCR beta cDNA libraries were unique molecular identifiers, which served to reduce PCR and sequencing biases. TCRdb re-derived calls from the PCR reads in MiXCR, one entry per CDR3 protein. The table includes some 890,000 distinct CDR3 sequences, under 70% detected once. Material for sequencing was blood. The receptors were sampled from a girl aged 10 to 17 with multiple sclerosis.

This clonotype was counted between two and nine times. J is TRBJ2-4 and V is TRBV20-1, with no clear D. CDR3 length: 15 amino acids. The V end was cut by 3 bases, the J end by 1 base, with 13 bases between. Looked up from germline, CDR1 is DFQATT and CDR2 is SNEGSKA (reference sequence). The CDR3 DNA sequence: TGCAGTGCTAGGAAGACTTTTCCCGCCAAAAACATTCAGTACTTC. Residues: CSARKTFPAKNIQYF.

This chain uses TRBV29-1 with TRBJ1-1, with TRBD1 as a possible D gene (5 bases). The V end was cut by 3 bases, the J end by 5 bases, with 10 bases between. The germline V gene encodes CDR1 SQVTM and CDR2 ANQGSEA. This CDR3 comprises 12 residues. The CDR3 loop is CSVDQGRTEAFF. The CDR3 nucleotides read TGCAGCGTTGACCAGGGTAGGACTGAAGCTTTCTTT.